One sample yielded the 22 T cell receptor beta chains listed below, sequenced in a study of cytotoxic CD8 clonotypes in ibrutinib-treated CLL. Assay used: immunoSEQ multiplex PCR; TCRdb lists only in-frame clones, some missing. The sample includes tens of thousands of clones, roughly three quarters seen only once; the top ten take about 13%. Sequencing used PBMCs, obtained after 12 months of ibrutinib treatment. The receptors here all came from a human donor with chronic lymphocytic leukemia.

The chain combines TRBV18 with TRBJ1-5; D perhaps matches TRBD1 (6 bases). The CDR3 has 17 amino acids. V shed 3 bases and J shed 1 base, with 16 bases lying between them. Germline V gene sequence: CDR1 KGHSH, CDR2 LQKENI. CDR3 in amino acids: CASSPKLQGRSNQPQHF. CDR3 coding DNA: TGTGCCAGCTCACCTAAATTACAGGGTCGGAGCAATCAGCCCCAGCATTTT.

The rearrangement joins TRBV10-3 to TRBJ2-7, with D maybe TRBD1 (8 bases). The CDR3 has 14 amino acids. The ends were cut back, 6 bases at V and 5 bases at J, with 17 bases in the middle. Germline CDR1 is ENHRY and CDR2 is SYGVKD. CDR3: CAIRGGTGGDEQYF. In DNA, the CDR3 is TGTGCCATCAGGGGGGGGACAGGTGGTGACGAGCAGTACTTC.

This clone was seen once. This chain connects TRBV5-1 to TRBJ2-2; D may be TRBD2 (6 bases). CDR3 size: 16 residues. The germline V gene has CDR1 SGHRS and CDR2 YFSETQ. V shed 0 bases and J shed 4 bases, with 13 bases lying between them. The CDR3 region has the DNA TGCGCCAGCAGCTTGGGTATTAGCGGCGTCACCGGGGAGCTGTTTTTT. Protein sequence: CASSLGISGVTGELFF.

V gene TRBV7-2 combines with J gene TRBJ1-5; D is unresolved. V was trimmed by 3 bases and J by 4 bases, leaving 10 bases between them. The CDR3 runs to 14 residues. Germline V gives CDR1 SGHTA, CDR2 FQGNSA. The CDR3 is CASSLMGSNQPQHF. The CDR3 DNA sequence: TGTGCCAGCAGCTTGATGGGCAGTAATCAGCCCCAGCATTTT.

This sequence joins TRBV7-9 and TRBJ1-1; D remains ambiguous. Germline CDR1 reads SEHNR; CDR2 reads FQNEAQ (reference sequence). This CDR3 is 10 amino acids long. V lost 5 bases and J 7 bases, leaving 5 bases between the germline ends. In DNA form, the CDR3 reads TGTGCCAGCAGCCGAAATGAAGCTTTCTTT. Protein product: CASSRNEAFF.

The CDR3 spells CASSTHQAGERYEQYF. Here the CDR3 DNA reads TGTGCCAGCAGCACCCACCAAGCGGGAGAAAGGTACGAGCAGTACTTC. The chain recombines TRBV6-6 with TRBJ2-7, with 8 bases matching TRBD2. The germline CDR1 and CDR2 sequences are MNHNY and SVGAGI (reference sequence). Germline trimming cut 6 bases from V and 4 bases from J; bases unmatched to any gene: 14. There are 16 residues in the CDR3.

The V gene is TRBV6-1, the J gene TRBJ2-7; the match to TRBD1 covers 8 bases. The CDR3 has 14 residues. The germline CDR1 and CDR2 sequences are MNHNS and SASEGT. Losses at the gene ends were 7 bases for V and 3 bases for J; bases not matched to a gene: 8. The CDR3 protein is CASTTGDRSYEQYF. For the CDR3, the DNA is TGTGCCAGCACTACCGGGGACAGGAGCTACGAGCAGTACTTC.

This clone has more than one count but fewer than ten. V usage is TRBV29-1 and J usage is TRBJ1-4; 7 bases agree with TRBD1. CDR1 and CDR2 from the germline V gene are SQVTM and ANQGSEA. After removal of 6 bases from V and 4 bases from J, the junction contained 11 bases not matched to a gene. There are 15 residues in the CDR3. CDR3: CSVAGDRANNEKLFF. The DNA for the CDR3 is TGCAGCGTGGCAGGTGACAGGGCCAATAATGAAAAACTGTTTTTT.

The rearrangement links TRBV5-1 to TRBJ1-1; the D is unclear. Trimming removed 5 bases from V and 4 bases from J, with 15 bases in between. Germline CDR1 and CDR2: SGHRS and YFSETQ. The length of the CDR3 is 14 residues. The CDR3 is CASRPDAGGTEAFF. The CDR3 DNA sequence: TGCGCCAGCAGACCGGACGCGGGAGGCACTGAAGCTTTCTTT. Based on the CDR3 plus reference TRBV5-1 and TRBJ1-1, the full variable domain is KAGVTQTPRYLIKTRGQQVTLSCSPISGHRSVSWYQQTPGQGLQFLFEYFSETQRNKGNFPGRFSGRQFSNSRSEMNVSTLELGDSALYLCASRPDAGGTEAFFGQGTRLTVV.

The V gene is TRBV6-5, the J gene TRBJ2-5, with D perhaps matching TRBD1 (5 bases). Trimming shortened V by 4 bases and J by 3 bases, and 12 bases separated the two germline ends. The CDR3 extends over 14 amino acids. Germline values: CDR1 MNHEY, CDR2 SVGAGI. In DNA, the CDR3 is TGTGCCAGCAGTTCCCCCAGGGCGGAAGAGACCCAGTACTTC. This gives the protein CASSSPRAEETQYF.

The rearrangement joins TRBV6-6 to TRBJ2-3; D is possibly TRBD2 (7 bases). This CDR3 is built from 13 residues. V gave up 6 bases and J gave up 3 bases, with 10 bases separating them. From germline, CDR1 is MNHNY and CDR2 SVGAGI (reference sequence). CDR3 in amino acids: CASRKGGTDTQYF. The CDR3 DNA reads TGTGCCAGCAGGAAGGGGGGGACAGATACGCAGTATTTT.

The V and J genes are TRBV19 and TRBJ1-5, with a tentative D call TRBD1 (5 bases). Trimming removed 7 bases from V and 0 bases from J, with 13 bases in between. The CDR3 sequence is 15 residues long. Per germline, CDR1 LNHDA and CDR2 SQIVND (reference sequence). CDR3 DNA: TGTGCCAGTACCGACCGTGGGGGTAGCAATCAGCCCCAGCATTTT. Protein product: CASTDRGGSNQPQHF.

The chain couples TRBV14 to TRBJ2-2; the match to TRBD2 covers 12 bases. The CDR3 is 19 amino acids. V shed 0 bases, J shed 6 bases, and the junction held 11 bases outside the gene matches. Germline-derived CDR1 and CDR2 are SGHDN and FVKESK. DNA of the CDR3: TGTGCCAGCAGCCAAGAAGAACTAGCGGGAGGTATATGGCCCGGGGAGCTGTTTTTT. It specifies CASSQEELAGGIWPGELFF.

The rearrangement links TRBV6-1 to TRBJ2-3; a weak D match, TRBD1 (6 bases). Germline assignment: CDR1 MNHNS and CDR2 SASEGT. The CDR3 has 12 amino acids. Trimming removed 4 bases from V and 4 bases from J, with 6 bases in between. CDR3 sequence reads: CASSAGADTQYF. The CDR3 DNA reads as TGTGCCAGCAGTGCAGGGGCAGATACGCAGTATTTT.

This clone was picked up one time. This CDR3 is CASSLVPSGSTGELFF. In nucleotides, the CDR3 is TGCGCCAGCAGCTTGGTTCCTAGCGGGAGCACCGGGGAGCTGTTTTTT. V gene TRBV5-1 combines with J gene TRBJ2-2, with 10 bases that match TRBD2. Germline lookup yields CDR1 SGHRS and CDR2 YFSETQ. J gave up 4 bases and V 0 bases, and 3 bases lay outside the gene matches. The CDR3 has 16 residues. The entire variable domain, with the rest obtained from reference TRBV5-1 and TRBJ2-2, is as follows: KAGVTQTPRYLIKTRGQQVTLSCSPISGHRSVSWYQQTPGQGLQFLFEYFSETQRNKGNFPGRFSGRQFSNSRSEMNVSTLELGDSALYLCASSLVPSGSTGELFFGEGSRLTVL.

The chain couples TRBV5-1 to TRBJ2-7; the match to TRBD2 covers 9 bases. Germline-derived CDR1 and CDR2 are SGHRS and YFSETQ. The CDR3 has 14 amino acids. V lost 4 bases and J lost 7; bases outside the gene matches: 9. CDR3 amino acids: CASSPGLAVEEQYF. The CDR3 nucleotides are TGCGCCAGCAGCCCGGGACTAGCAGTAGAGGAGCAGTACTTC.

The gene calls are TRBV5-1 and TRBJ1-2, with 7 bases lining up with TRBD1. There are 14 residues in the CDR3. With V trimmed by 3 bases and J by 4 bases, 6 bases remained unmatched. Germline V gene lookup returns CDR1 SGHRS and CDR2 YFSETQ. The CDR3 sequence is CASSSDREGYGYTF. DNA of the CDR3: TGCGCCAGCAGCTCCGACAGGGAGGGCTATGGCTACACCTTC.

This chain connects TRBV6-1 to TRBJ1-5; D not certain. Trimming pared 4 bases from V and 0 bases from J, leaving 10 bases between. The germline V gene encodes CDR1 MNHNS and CDR2 SASEGT. CDR3 length: 15 amino acids. The CDR3 nucleotides are TGTGCCAGCAGTGTATGGGAAAATAGCAATCAGCCCCAGCATTTT. Translating it yields CASSVWENSNQPQHF.

The chain uses TRBV2 and TRBJ1-5; D perhaps matches TRBD1 (6 bases). V was clipped by 0 bases and J by 7 bases, with 13 bases between them. CDR3 size: 15 residues. CDR1 SNHLY and CDR2 FYNNEI come from the germline V gene. The CDR3 nucleotides are TGTGCCAGCAGTGAAGCAGCGTCCGGGGGCCAGCCCCAGCATTTT. It yields the protein CASSEAASGGQPQHF. Supplemented by reference TRBV2 and TRBJ1-5, the full variable domain reads EPEVTQTPSHQVTQMGQEVILRCVPISNHLYFYWYRQILGQKVEFLVSFYNNEISEKSEIFDDQFSVERPDGSNFTLKIRSTKLEDSAMYFCASSEAASGGQPQHFGDGTRLSIL.

The chain recombines TRBV14 with TRBJ1-1; no reliable D call. CDR1 is SGHDN, CDR2 FVKESK, per germline. V gave up 3 bases and J gave up 4 bases, with 9 bases separating them. The CDR3 is 13 residues long. For the CDR3, the DNA is TGTGCCAGCAGCCAGGCAATAAGCACTGAAGCTTTCTTT. Protein product: CASSQAISTEAFF.

The rearrangement uses TRBV29-1 and TRBJ1-2, with D possibly TRBD1 on 5 matching bases. The CDR3 runs 12 residues. The germline CDR1 and CDR2 sequences are SQVTM and ANQGSEA. V lost 4 bases, J lost 7 bases, and 13 bases lay in between. The CDR3 loop reads CSVGGVGGGYTF. The CDR3 coding sequence is TGCAGCGTTGGAGGGGTCGGTGGTGGCTACACCTTC.

In the case of this clone: The limits of the CDR3 on the DNA are not certain, so only TCRdb's listed CDR3 is given. J is TRBJ2-7 and V is TRBV19; no check of the table's D call, TRBD2, against the DNA was made. CDR1 and CDR2 (germline): LNHDA, SQIVND (reference sequence). The CDR3 has 15 residues if both end residues are counted. The CDR3 protein is CASTSGGTSGYEQYF.